The 25 T cell receptor beta chains in this list originate from one sample, sequenced in a study of T cell repertoires in cytomegalovirus infection. Via MiXCR, TCRdb re-called the reads, giving one row per CDR3 protein. The table records 200,000 or so distinct CDR3 sequences, approximately 19% of them present only once. Material: PBMCs. These receptors were taken from a human donor in good health (CMV status not recorded). Some clones in this sample may be carry-over from other donors' samples.

This clonotype was observed many times. CDR3 DNA: TGTGCCAGCAGTTACTCGGCTAGCGGGAGCAATGAGCAGTTCTTC. Protein sequence: CASSYSASGSNEQFF. J is TRBJ2-1 and V is TRBV6-2 or TRBV6-3; 10 nucleotides align to TRBD2. The V and J ends lost 0 bases and 6 bases, in that order; junction bases with no gene match: 2. Germline CDR1 MNHEY, CDR2 SVGEGT. The CDR3 is 15 amino acids.

This clonotype was seen at least ten times. V is TRBV7-2 and J is TRBJ2-7; TRBD2 might be the D (6 bases). Germline CDR1 is SGHTA and CDR2 is FQGNSA. Trimming left V 5 bases short and J 5 bases short, with 16 bases between. CDR3 length equals 14 residues. The CDR3 nucleotides read TGTGCCAGCAGCCCAAAATGGGGGGAGAACGAGCAGTACTTC. Translating gives CASSPKWGENEQYF.

A word on this clonotype: A clone one base away is much larger, so this may be a read error. This chain links TRBV29-1 with TRBJ1-1, with D possibly matching TRBD1 (5 bases). The CDR3 runs to 15 residues. Germline V gives CDR1 SQVTM, CDR2 ANQGSEA. V lost 6 bases to trimming and J lost 11 bases, with 28 bases between them. The CDR3 coding sequence is TGCAGCGTCGAGGCCTCGAACAGGCTAGGTTTCTTGGCTTTCTTT. Its protein is CSVEASNRLGFLAFF.

This clonotype occurred many times. Written as DNA, the CDR3 is TGTGCCAGCAGCTCTGAAGGGAATGAGCAGTTCTTC. As protein: CASSSEGNEQFF. The V call is TRBV6-5, the J call TRBJ2-1; D call uncertain. The length of the CDR3 is 12 residues. Germline V gives CDR1 MNHEY, CDR2 SVGAGI. Deletions cut 6 bases from V and 7 bases from J, with 10 bases between.

This clonotype has ten or more counts. The chain carries TRBV7-3 and TRBJ2-2; 9 bases agree with TRBD1. CDR3 length equals 17 residues. Trimming took 5 bases from V and 3 from J; bases not matched to a gene: 10. Germline values: CDR1 SGHTA, CDR2 FQGTGA. The CDR3: CASSPGPGQGHTGELFF. CDR3 DNA: TGTGCCAGCAGCCCAGGCCCGGGACAGGGACACACCGGGGAGCTGTTTTTT.

This rearrangement joins TRBV6-2 or TRBV6-3 to TRBJ2-1; TRBD2 aligns across 13 bases. With V trimmed by 5 bases and J by 4 bases, 8 bases remained unmatched. CDR1 and CDR2 from the germline V gene are MNHEY and SVGEGT. CDR3 length: 17 residues. This chain's CDR3 is CASSPRTSGGTYNEQFF. DNA of the CDR3: TGTGCCAGCAGTCCACGGACTAGCGGGGGAACTTACAATGAGCAGTTCTTC.

This rearrangement joins TRBV7-9 to TRBJ1-2, with 8 nucleotides matching TRBD1. Germline V gene sequence: CDR1 SEHNR, CDR2 FQNEAQ (reference sequence). V was pared by 6 bases and J by 8 bases, with 17 bases of the junction left unmatched. The CDR3 has 16 amino acids. In nucleotides, the CDR3 is TGTGCCAGCAGGAGGATAGGACAGGGCACCCGCGAGGGCTACACCTTC. Its protein product is CASRRIGQGTREGYTF.

The chain links TRBV25-1 to TRBJ1-2; D call uncertain. Germline assignment: CDR1 MGHDK and CDR2 SYGVNS. Trimming cost V 2 bases and J 8 bases, with 12 bases left between them. This CDR3 is 13 amino acids long. CDR3 region: CASSEEGRWGYTF. The CDR3 coding sequence is TGTGCCAGCAGTGAAGAGGGCAGATGGGGCTACACCTTC.

This clonotype was picked up many times. The J gene is TRBJ1-5, the V gene TRBV19, with D hard to call. The CDR3 is made up of 15 amino acids. Germline assignment: CDR1 LNHDA and CDR2 SQIVND (reference sequence). V lost 5 bases to trimming and J lost 2 bases, with 13 bases between them. CDR3 amino acids: CASSVPRPGNQPQHF. The CDR3 DNA follows: TGTGCCAGTAGTGTCCCCAGGCCGGGCAATCAGCCCCAGCATTTT.

J is TRBJ1-5 and V is TRBV6-5; D unclear. Trimming left V 8 bases short and J 5 bases short, with 19 bases between. From germline, CDR1 is MNHEY and CDR2 SVGAGI. The CDR3 contains 15 residues. As DNA, the CDR3 is TGTGCCAGCCCCTCTGGGCTGGGAAGAGATCAGCCCCAGCATTTT. Translated: CASPSGLGRDQPQHF.

In this sample, this clonotype turned up many times. This chain uses TRBV7-8 with TRBJ2-1; 9 bases are a match to TRBD2. Germline CDR1 reads SGHVS; CDR2 reads FQNEAQ. The CDR3 is 16 amino acids. After removal of 2 bases from V and 4 bases from J, the junction contained 6 bases not matched to a gene. The CDR3 region is CASSLKRLAEYNEQFF. Written as DNA, the CDR3 is TGTGCCAGCAGCTTAAAGCGACTAGCGGAATACAATGAGCAGTTCTTC. The complete variable domain, with remaining parts taken from reference TRBV7-8 and TRBJ2-1, reads GAGVSQSPRYKVAKRGQDVALRCDPISGHVSLFWYQQALGQGPEFLTYFQNEAQLDKSGLPSDRFFAERPEGSVSTLKIQRTQQEDSAVYLCASSLKRLAEYNEQFFGPGTRLTVL.

V usage is TRBV2 and J usage is TRBJ2-3; the D gene is possibly TRBD1 (6 bases). The CDR3 totals 13 residues. Trimming left V 6 bases short and J 3 bases short, with 10 bases between. Germline lookup yields CDR1 SNHLY and CDR2 FYNNEI. DNA for the CDR3: TGTGCCAGCAGGCGGACAGTTACAGATACGCAGTATTTT. Translating it yields CASRRTVTDTQYF.

In this sample, this clonotype turned up a few times. V usage is TRBV15 and J usage is TRBJ2-2; 8 nucleotides match TRBD1. J was trimmed by 2 bases and V by 3 bases; bases with no gene match: 2. The germline CDR1 and CDR2 sequences are LNHNV and YYDKDF (reference sequence). The CDR3 is 15 residues long. CDR3 protein: CATSRDRANTGELFF. The CDR3 bases are TGTGCCACCAGCAGGGACAGGGCTAACACCGGGGAGCTGTTTTTT.

The rearrangement links TRBV19 to TRBJ2-5; D tentatively fits TRBD1 or TRBD2 (5 bases each). The CDR3 spans 13 residues. The V gene lost 4 bases and the J gene lost 7 bases, with 13 bases spanning the gap. Per the germline V gene, CDR1 is LNHDA and CDR2 is SQIVND (reference sequence). CDR3 in amino acids: CASSKGPTRTQYF. The CDR3 DNA reads as TGTGCCAGTAGTAAGGGACCGACGAGGACCCAGTACTTC.

The rearrangement uses TRBV28 and TRBJ2-2; TRBD2 aligns across 8 bases. Germline assignment: CDR1 MDHEN and CDR2 SYDVKM. Trimming removed 11 bases from V and 0 bases from J; junction bases left unmatched: 8. The CDR3 has 15 amino acids. CDR3: CACAPGLANTGELFF. The CDR3 coding sequence is TGTGCCTGCGCTCCGGGACTAGCGAACACCGGGGAGCTGTTTTTT.

This chain links TRBV7-2 with TRBJ2-7; 7 bases line up with TRBD1. The length of the CDR3 is 13 residues. Germline assignment: CDR1 SGHTA and CDR2 FQGNSA. Germline trimming cut 4 bases from V and 6 bases from J; bases unmatched to any gene: 6. The CDR3 loop is CASSSQGSGEQYF. The CDR3, as DNA: TGTGCCAGCAGCTCACAGGGGTCTGGCGAGCAGTACTTC. The full variable domain, completed using reference TRBV7-2 and TRBJ2-7, is GAGVSQSPSNKVTEKGKDVELRCDPISGHTALYWYRQSLGQGLEFLIYFQGNSAPDKSGLPSDRFSAERTGGSVSTLTIQRTQQEDSAVYLCASSSQGSGEQYFGPGTRLTVT.

The chain combines TRBV19 with TRBJ2-4; 12 bases align to TRBD2. Per germline, CDR1 LNHDA and CDR2 SQIVND (reference sequence). The V gene end was trimmed by 7 bases and the J gene end by 8 bases; junction bases not matched to a gene: 3. The CDR3 consists of 13 residues. Here the CDR3 reads CASTGLAGHIQYF. CDR3 in DNA: TGTGCCAGTACCGGACTAGCGGGGCACATTCAGTACTTC.

This sequence joins TRBV29-1 and TRBJ2-1; no clear D. This CDR3 spans 10 amino acids. V was clipped by 6 bases and J by 6 bases, with 6 bases between them. Germline values: CDR1 SQVTM, CDR2 ANQGSEA. CDR3: CSVWSNEQFF. The DNA of the CDR3 is TGCAGCGTCTGGAGCAATGAGCAGTTCTTC.

A note on this clonotype: Possible read error: a much larger clone is one base away. This rearrangement joins TRBV7-2 to TRBJ2-3, with 7 positions matching TRBD2. V trimming: 3 bases; J trimming: 4 bases; junction bases outside the gene matches: 4. The CDR3 runs 14 residues. The germline CDR1 and CDR2 sequences are SGHTA and FQGNSA. CDR3 nucleotide sequence: TGTGCCAGCAGCTTCGCCGCGGGAGCAGATACGCAGTATTTT. This encodes CASSFAAGADTQYF.

The table lists this clonotype with many counts. The chain joins TRBV7-2 to TRBJ1-1; 7 nucleotides match TRBD1. Germline loops: CDR1 SGHTA, CDR2 FQGNSA. CDR3 size: 16 residues. J was trimmed by 4 bases and V by 2 bases; bases with no gene match: 10. The DNA for the CDR3 is TGTGCCAGCAGCTTAATTGGAGGGGGCCCATTCACTGAAGCTTTCTTT. Protein: CASSLIGGGPFTEAFF.

V gene TRBV28 combines with J gene TRBJ1-1; the D is unclear. The CDR3 extends over 11 amino acids. The V gene's germline CDR1 is MDHEN and CDR2 SYDVKM. The germline V and J ends were trimmed by 8 bases and 3 bases, with 7 bases remaining between them. The CDR3 loop is CASGRDTEAFF. The CDR3 DNA sequence: TGTGCCAGCGGACGGGACACTGAAGCTTTCTTT.

The chain uses TRBV30 and TRBJ1-5, with D possibly matching TRBD1 (6 bases). Germline CDR1 reads GTSNPN; CDR2 reads SVGIG (reference sequence). The CDR3 runs 12 residues. V was shortened by 5 bases and J by 3 bases, with 8 bases between the two germline ends. CDR3 residues: CAWGQNNQPQHF. Here the CDR3 DNA reads TGTGCCTGGGGACAGAACAATCAGCCCCAGCATTTT.

The chain carries TRBV19 and TRBJ1-5, with 8 positions matching TRBD1. Germline V gene sequence: CDR1 LNHDA, CDR2 SQIVND (reference sequence). This CDR3 has 14 amino acids. Unmatched junction bases numbered 8, after V lost 7 bases and J lost 6 bases. The CDR3 nucleotides read TGTGCCAGTACCCCCGGGACAGGTCTTCAGCCCCAGCATTTT. Protein: CASTPGTGLQPQHF.

This clonotype has only a few counts. V is TRBV11-2 and J is TRBJ2-6; the D gene is possibly TRBD1 (6 bases). The germline V gene encodes CDR1 SGHAT and CDR2 FQNNGV. The CDR3 has 18 residues. Trimming pared 1 base from V and 0 bases from J, leaving 13 bases between. For the CDR3, the DNA is TGTGCCAGCAGCTTAGCCCGGACAGCCGTCTCTGGGGCCAACGTCCTGACTTTC. Residues: CASSLARTAVSGANVLTF. The variable domain in full, completed from reference TRBV11-2 and TRBJ2-6, reads EAGVAQSPRYKIIEKRQSVAFWCNPISGHATLYWYQQILGQGPKLLIQFQNNGVVDDSQLPKDRFSAERLKGVDSTLKIQPAKLEDSAVYLCASSLARTAVSGANVLTFGAGSRLTVL.

The chain uses TRBV2 and TRBJ1-5; tentatively, D is TRBD1 (5 bases). Germline CDR1 is SNHLY and CDR2 is FYNNEI. V lost 8 bases and J 7 bases, leaving 15 bases between the germline ends. CDR3 length equals 13 residues. The CDR3 here is CASLQGRQQPQHF. The CDR3 DNA reads as TGTGCCAGCCTTCAGGGAAGGCAACAGCCCCAGCATTTT.